The 10 T cell receptor beta chains below come from one sample, sequenced in a study of blood T cells in healthy people across ages. For the second PCR, which ran for about 6 to 11 cycles, a sample-barcoded 5' primer and a J-beta primer mix were used. TCRdb used MiXCR to reprocess the 5' RACE reads, holding one entry per CDR3 protein. The repertoire holds some 760,000 distinct CDR3 sequences, with 20% to 30% as singletons. These data were also reused for a study on T cells of mothers and their children.

Sequenced sample: blood. The receptors here all came from a boy aged 5-17 years in good health.

The chain recombines TRBV12-3 or TRBV12-4 with TRBJ2-5, with 10 nucleotides matching TRBD2. The DNA matches TRBJ2-1 better at its end, which makes the J call doubtful. There are 16 residues in the CDR3. The CDR3 sequence: CASSPSGRLVDGEQFF. DNA for the CDR3: TGTGCCAGCAGCCCTAGCGGGAGACTGGTGGATGGTGAGCAGTTCTTC.

This clonotype was counted only a few times. This sequence joins TRBV2 and TRBJ2-7; D call uncertain. Germline CDR1 and CDR2: SNHLY and FYNNEI. The CDR3 spans 13 residues. V dropped 6 bases and J dropped 7 bases, with 16 bases sitting between them. The CDR3, as DNA: TGTGCCAGCAGACCGTACGGAGCGCAGGAGCAGTACTTC. It encodes CASRPYGAQEQYF.

This clonotype was found a few times. V and J are TRBV5-1 and TRBJ2-3, with a weak D call TRBD2 (6 bases). There are 14 residues in the CDR3. The V gene lost 3 bases and the J gene lost 2 bases, with 10 bases spanning the gap. Germline CDR1 is SGHRS and CDR2 is YFSETQ. In DNA form, the CDR3 reads TGCGCCAGCAGCTCGGGGGACTTCACAGATACGCAGTATTTT. Translated: CASSSGDFTDTQYF.

The V call is TRBV9, the J call TRBJ2-1; 9 bases align to TRBD2. Unmatched junction bases numbered 10, after V lost 3 bases and J lost 6 bases. The CDR3 loop spans 16 amino acids. Germline V CDR1 and CDR2: SGDLS, YYNGEE. Here the CDR3 DNA reads TGTGCCAGCAGCGCTGCCCCGGGACTAGCCCCCAATGAGCAGTTCTTC. This sequence encodes CASSAAPGLAPNEQFF.

This chain links TRBV29-1 with TRBJ2-5; possible D gene TRBD1, 6 bases. The CDR3 sequence is 16 residues long. The germline V gene encodes CDR1 SQVTM and CDR2 ANQGSEA. Trimming cost V 7 bases and J 2 bases, with 23 bases left between them. The CDR3 DNA is TGCAGCGCCAGAAGGAAGGTCGGGACATCGCAAGAGACCCAGTACTTC. Protein product: CSARRKVGTSQETQYF.

This CDR3 reads CASSLEENSYEQYF. The CDR3 DNA reads as TGTGCCAGCAGCTTAGAGGAGAACTCCTACGAGCAGTACTTC. V gene TRBV7-8 combines with J gene TRBJ2-7; D remains ambiguous. The CDR3 is 14 amino acids. Trimming pared 1 base from V and 0 bases from J, leaving 7 bases between. CDR1 and CDR2 from the germline V gene are SGHVS and FQNEAQ.

This chain links TRBV20-1 with TRBJ2-7, with a tentative D call TRBD2 (5 bases). Trimming left V 1 base short and J 6 bases short, with 13 bases between. The CDR3 is 13 residues long. Germline assignment: CDR1 DFQATT and CDR2 SNEGSKA (reference sequence). CDR3 residues: CSARGLGGGEQYF. For the CDR3, the DNA is TGCAGTGCTAGAGGGCTCGGAGGTGGCGAGCAGTACTTC.

As DNA, the CDR3 is TGTGCCAGCCATTCTCCAACGCGGGAGGGCGCTCAGTACTTC. Translating it yields CASHSPTREGAQYF. The chain couples TRBV7-2 to TRBJ2-7; TRBD2 matches at 9 bases. CDR3 length equals 14 residues. Trimming removed 8 bases from V and 10 bases from J; junction bases left unmatched: 15. The V gene's germline CDR1 is SGHTA and CDR2 FQGNSA.

This chain connects TRBV4-2 to TRBJ2-5, with TRBD2 matching over 7 bases. The end of the DNA aligns better with TRBJ2-1, so the J call may be wrong. The germline V gene has CDR1 LGHNA and CDR2 YNFKEQ. This CDR3 is built from 16 residues. For the CDR3, the DNA is TGTGCCATCAGTACTCAAAATGGACTAGTTCCCAATGAGCAGTTCTTC. Translated: CAISTQNGLVPNEQFF.

This CDR3 is CSVEDRVLQRGVPSTDTQYF. The CDR3 nucleotides read TGCAGCGTTGAAGATCGTGTCCTTCAGCGGGGGGTACCTAGCACAGATACGCAGTATTTT. This sequence joins TRBV29-1 and TRBJ2-3, with 9 bases fitting TRBD2. J was trimmed by 0 bases and V by 0 bases; bases with no gene match: 16. The CDR3 runs to 20 residues. Germline loops: CDR1 SQVTM, CDR2 ANQGSEA.